These T cell receptor beta chains were read from a single sample in a study of early T cells in non-severe SARS-CoV-2 infection. MiXCR, applied by TCRdb to the 5' RACE reads, yields one record per CDR3 protein. Of 55,000 to 75,000 distinct CDR3 sequences in the sample, about 7.7% were seen once. The specimen was whole blood. Every receptor here comes from an adult who was a healthcare worker with PCR-confirmed SARS-CoV-2 infection or an uninfected control (not recorded which). CDR3s include the opening cysteine and the closing phenylalanine or tryptophan. A D gene is named only where the DNA matches it firmly. Only some rows state a clone size, as once, few, many or a class for expanded clones.

size: -; V: TRBV5-6; J: TRBJ2-2; D: -; DNA: TGTGCCAGCATCCCCAGTAGGGAATTGAACACCGGGGAGCTGTTTTTT; CDR3: CASIPSRELNTGELFF
size: -; V: TRBV28; J: TRBJ2-3; D: -; DNA: TGTGCCAGCAGCCCGGTGAGGGGCGGGGACTTGAAGACAGATACGCAGTATTTT; CDR3: CASSPVRGGDLKTDTQYF
size: few; V: TRBV9; J: TRBJ2-5; D: TRBD2; DNA: TGTGCCAGCAGCGTGGGGACTACCGGGGAAGAGACCCAGTACTTC; CDR3: CASSVGTTGEETQYF
size: few; V: TRBV2; J: TRBJ2-7; D: -; DNA: TGTGCCAGCGATTCCCAGGACACTCAGTACTTC; CDR3: CASDSQDTQYF
size: many; V: TRBV6-1; J: TRBJ2-2; D: -; DNA: TGTGCCAGCCCCGGGGGCACCGGGGAGCTGTTTTTT; CDR3: CASPGGTGELFF
size: few; V: TRBV28; J: TRBJ2-7; D: -; DNA: TGTGCCAGCGCCGCCGCCTCTCGGGGTTACTACGAGCAGTACTTC; CDR3: CASAAASRGYYEQYF
size: medium-sized; V: TRBV29-1; J: TRBJ2-1; D: -; DNA: TGCAGCGTTGACACGCCCTTGAGCTCCTACAATGAGCAGTTCTTC; CDR3: CSVDTPLSSYNEQFF
size: few; V: TRBV11-2; J: TRBJ2-5; D: -; DNA: TGTGCCAGCAGTCAGTCCTATGAGACCCAGTACTTC; CDR3: CASSQSYETQYF
size: many; V: TRBV28; J: TRBJ2-7; D: TRBD1; DNA: TGTGCCAGCAGTTCTTACGGGACAGGCGAAACTGGCGAGCAGTACTTC; CDR3: CASSSYGTGETGEQYF
size: many; V: TRBV2; J: TRBJ2-5; D: -; DNA: TGTGCCAGCAGTACTAAGAGGGGCGAAGAGACCCAGTACTTC; CDR3: CASSTKRGEETQYF
size: few; V: TRBV27; J: TRBJ2-7; D: -; DNA: TGTGCCAGCAACAACTACGAGCAGTACTTC; CDR3: CASNNYEQYF
size: many; V: TRBV28; J: TRBJ2-4; D: TRBD2; DNA: TGTGCCAGCAGTTTACGGGGGGGAAACATTCAGTACTTC; CDR3: CASSLRGGNIQYF
size: -; V: TRBV28; J: TRBJ2-7; D: -; DNA: TGTGCCAGCACCCAATGGGTCCCGCCCTACGAGCAGTACTTC; CDR3: CASTQWVPPYEQYF
size: many; V: TRBV20-1; J: TRBJ2-2; D: TRBD1; DNA: TGCAGTGCTAGATCTCCGCCGACAGGGGGATTCACCGGGGAGCTGTTTTTT; CDR3: CSARSPPTGGFTGELFF
size: -; V: TRBV5-4; J: TRBJ2-1; D: TRBD1; DNA: TGTACCAGCAGCCCTACAGGGGACTCCTACAATGAGCAGTTCTTC; CDR3: CTSSPTGDSYNEQFF
size: many; V: TRBV27; J: TRBJ2-7; D: -; DNA: TGTGCCAGCAGTTTAGTACCGGGGAGGTACGAGCAGTACTTC; CDR3: CASSLVPGRYEQYF
size: many; V: TRBV5-1; J: TRBJ1-1; D: TRBD1; DNA: TGCGCCAGCAGCTTGGTACAGGGGGGTGTCACTGAAGCTTTCTTT; CDR3: CASSLVQGGVTEAFF
size: many; V: TRBV2; J: TRBJ2-7; D: TRBD2; DNA: TGTGCCAGCGAGGGCGGGGGGCCCTCCTACGAGCAGTACTTC; CDR3: CASEGGGPSYEQYF
size: many; V: TRBV6-5; J: TRBJ2-3; D: -; DNA: TGTGCCAGCAGAAGCGGTAGCTTCACAGATACGCAGTATTTT; CDR3: CASRSGSFTDTQYF
size: many; V: TRBV30; J: TRBJ1-2; D: -; DNA: TGTGCCTGGAGTGTGGACACCTACTATGGCTACACCTTC; CDR3: CAWSVDTYYGYTF
size: many; V: TRBV5-6; J: TRBJ2-1; D: TRBD2; DNA: TGTGCCAGCAGCCCCGGGACTACCACCTACAATGAGCAGTTCTTC; CDR3: CASSPGTTTYNEQFF
size: -; V: TRBV10-3; J: TRBJ2-7; D: TRBD2; DNA: TGTGCCATCTCCAGCGGGAGCTACGAGCAGTACTTC; CDR3: CAISSGSYEQYF
size: many; V: TRBV5-1; J: TRBJ2-7; D: -; DNA: TGCGCCAGCAGCACGGGGACCGAGAGCTCCTACGAGCAGTACTTC; CDR3: CASSTGTESSYEQYF
size: many; V: TRBV10-3; J: TRBJ2-7; D: -; DNA: TGTGCCATCAGTGACACGACTAGGAACAAGCAGTACTTC; CDR3: CAISDTTRNKQYF
size: -; V: TRBV5-6; J: TRBJ2-3; D: TRBD2; DNA: TGTGCCAGCAGCTTAGGTCCTCAAGCGGGAGACGTCCCGCAGTATTTT; CDR3: CASSLGPQAGDVPQYF
size: -; V: TRBV27; J: TRBJ2-4; D: TRBD2; DNA: TGTGCCAGCAGTTTACGGACTAGCGGGGCCGCCAAAAACATTCAGTACTTC; CDR3: CASSLRTSGAAKNIQYF
size: many; V: TRBV7-8; J: TRBJ2-7; D: TRBD2; DNA: TGTGCCAGCAGCCTTAGCGGGAGCTACGAGCAGTACTTC; CDR3: CASSLSGSYEQYF
size: many; V: TRBV5-1; J: TRBJ1-1; D: TRBD1; DNA: TGCGCCAGCAGCTTGACAGGGGGAAACACTGAAGCTTTCTTT; CDR3: CASSLTGGNTEAFF
size: many; V: TRBV20-1; J: TRBJ2-7; D: TRBD2; DNA: TGCAGTGCTGGCCTGGGACTAGCGGGATCCTACGAGCAGTACTTC; CDR3: CSAGLGLAGSYEQYF
size: few; V: TRBV18; J: TRBJ2-5; D: -; DNA: TGTGCCAGCTCGCGGGACTCCTTACCTGAGACCCAGTACTTC; CDR3: CASSRDSLPETQYF
size: many; V: TRBV3-1; J: TRBJ2-1; D: TRBD2; DNA: TGTGCCAGCAGCCAAGATGGCGGGAGCGGAGAAAATGAGCAGTTCTTC; CDR3: CASSQDGGSGENEQFF
size: few; V: TRBV27; J: TRBJ1-1; D: -; DNA: TGTGCCAGCAGTTTCTCAGGGGCGAACACTGAAGCTTTCTTT; CDR3: CASSFSGANTEAFF
size: many; V: TRBV27; J: TRBJ2-7; D: TRBD2; DNA: TGTGCCAGCAGTTCCGTACGAGCGGGGAGCTCCTACGAGCAGTACTTC; CDR3: CASSSVRAGSSYEQYF
size: few; V: TRBV5-1; J: TRBJ2-2; D: -; DNA: TGCGCCAGCAGCTTGGCCGGGACCGGGGAGCTGTTTTTT; CDR3: CASSLAGTGELFF
size: few; V: TRBV5-1; J: TRBJ2-1; D: TRBD2; DNA: TGCGCCAGCAGCTTGACTAGCGCCACCTACAATGAGCAGTTCTTC; CDR3: CASSLTSATYNEQFF
size: few; V: TRBV29-1; J: TRBJ2-7; D: -; DNA: TGCAGCGTTGACGTGGGCTTCGACTCTGTCGAGCAGTACTTC; CDR3: CSVDVGFDSVEQYF
size: -; V: TRBV5-1; J: TRBJ1-4; D: -; DNA: TGCGCCAGCAGCTACTCAACAGGGTCTAATGAAAAACTGTTTTTT; CDR3: CASSYSTGSNEKLFF
size: many; V: TRBV28; J: TRBJ2-7; D: TRBD1; DNA: TGTGCCAGCAGTCCTGTGCCGGGACAGGGGAGGAACGAGCAGTACTTC; CDR3: CASSPVPGQGRNEQYF
size: many; V: TRBV6-1; J: TRBJ2-5; D: -; DNA: TGTGCCAGCAGGGGCGGAGGGGGCGACCAGTACTTC; CDR3: CASRGGGGDQYF
size: many; V: TRBV6-6; J: TRBJ2-3; D: -; DNA: TGTGCCAGCAACAAACTAGAGAGCACAGATACGCAGTATTTT; CDR3: CASNKLESTDTQYF
size: many; V: TRBV28; J: TRBJ1-2; D: TRBD1; DNA: TGTGCCAGCAGTTTGCAGGACAGGGGGATGGGCGGCTACACCTTC; CDR3: CASSLQDRGMGGYTF